These 14 T cell receptor beta chains originate from one sample sequenced in a study of T cell repertoires in cytomegalovirus infection. What these receptors recognize is not known. TCRdb used MiXCR to reprocess the reads, holding one entry per CDR3 protein. The sample lists about 770,000 distinct CDR3 sequences, 25% to 30% occurring once. This material consisted of cultured CD8+ T cells from PBMCs, taken from culture after CMV antigen stimulation. The receptor source for this set is a human donor in good health (CMV status not recorded). Some clones in this sample may be carry-over from other donors' samples.

The table lists this clonotype with a few counts. CDR3 coding DNA: TGTGCCAGCAGTTTATCTCGGGGAGCCGATACGCAGTATTTT. The encoded protein is CASSLSRGADTQYF. The J gene is TRBJ2-3, the V gene TRBV27, with a weak D call TRBD2 (5 bases). Germline values: CDR1 MNHEY, CDR2 SMNVEV (reference sequence). V lost 0 bases and J 6 bases, leaving 10 bases between the germline ends. The CDR3 spans 14 residues.

This chain uses TRBV2 with TRBJ2-1; 9 bases map to TRBD2. V lost 11 bases to trimming and J lost 8 bases; unmatched junction nucleotides: 19. This CDR3 is 16 amino acids long. The germline CDR1 and CDR2 sequences are SNHLY and FYNNEI. The CDR3 loop is CALSQGSSGGRDEQFF. CDR3 DNA: TGTGCCTTGAGCCAGGGGTCCAGCGGGGGGAGGGATGAGCAGTTCTTC.

In DNA, the CDR3 is TGTGCCAGCAGTGAGTCTAGCGGGGCCCCGCAGTTCTTC. Amino acids: CASSESSGAPQFF. The chain employs TRBV6-4 and TRBJ2-1; 9 nucleotides align to TRBD2. The junction had 6 bases not matched to a gene; V was cut back by 3 bases and J by 12 bases. Germline V gene data show CDR1 as MRHNA and CDR2 as SNTAGT. The CDR3 consists of 13 residues.

For this clonotype: The junction does not match germline at one end; this may be a read error. The chain combines TRBV27 with TRBJ1-6, with D unresolved. Germline lookup yields CDR1 MNHEY and CDR2 SMNVEV (reference sequence). This CDR3 has 17 amino acids. CDR3 nucleotides: TGTGCCAGCAGTCTATCCCCAACGAGCTCCTATAATTCACCCCTCCACTTT. It specifies CASSLSPTSSYNSPLHF.

The sample holds a few counts of this clonotype. V usage is TRBV19 and J usage is TRBJ1-1; 8 bases align to TRBD1. Per germline, CDR1 LNHDA and CDR2 SQIVND (reference sequence). This CDR3 is 16 amino acids long. J lost 4 bases, V lost 5 bases, and 12 bases had no gene match. The DNA of the CDR3 is TGTGCCAGTAGTCTAGGGACAGGCCAAGGGGGCACTGAAGCTTTCTTT. Amino acid sequence: CASSLGTGQGGTEAFF.

The chain is built from TRBV6-2 or TRBV6-3 and TRBJ1-6, with TRBD1 as a possible D gene (5 bases). The CDR3 consists of 16 residues. Trimming took 8 bases from V and 0 from J, leaving 14 bases between them. Germline V gene data show CDR1 as MNHEY and CDR2 as SVGEGT. Written as DNA, the CDR3 is TGTGCCAGCCAATCGACAGAACGCTCCTATAATTCACCCCTCCACTTT. This codes for CASQSTERSYNSPLHF.

The chain recombines TRBV7-6 with TRBJ1-5, with D tentatively TRBD1 (5 bases). V was trimmed by 6 bases and J by 9 bases, leaving 15 bases between them. This CDR3 is built from 13 residues. Looked up from germline, CDR1 is SGHVS and CDR2 is FNYEAQ. In nucleotides, the CDR3 is TGTGCCAGCAGTCCCTCCGGGGCCTCGCCCCAGCATTTT. It yields the protein CASSPSGASPQHF.

A few counts support this clonotype. For the CDR3, the DNA is TGTGCCAGCAGTGAATGGGGGAGCCCTGGAAACACCATATATTTT. It codes for CASSEWGSPGNTIYF. The J gene is TRBJ1-3, the V gene TRBV25-1, with TRBD1 as a possible D gene (5 bases). The CDR3 runs 15 residues. Germline values: CDR1 MGHDK, CDR2 SYGVNS. The V end was cut by 1 base, the J end by 2 bases, with 9 bases between.

This rearrangement joins TRBV7-6 to TRBJ2-1; weak D call: TRBD2 (7 bases). The V gene lost 5 bases and the J gene lost 6 bases, with 17 bases spanning the gap. The CDR3 length is 15 residues. Germline CDR1 and CDR2: SGHVS and FNYEAQ. This chain's CDR3 is CASSPPEGGINEQFF. For the CDR3, the DNA is TGTGCCAGCAGCCCACCGGAGGGGGGGATCAATGAGCAGTTCTTC.

In its sample, this clonotype was seen a few times. This chain uses TRBV10-3 with TRBJ1-2; D is uncertain. Trimming shortened V by 4 bases and J by 5 bases, and 23 bases separated the two germline ends. The V gene's germline CDR1 is ENHRY and CDR2 SYGVKD. This CDR3 spans 17 amino acids. The CDR3 bases are TGTGCCATCAGTGTGAATGACGGGATCCGATCGGGATATGGCTACACCTTC. Protein product: CAISVNDGIRSGYGYTF.

The table lists this clonotype with many counts. At one boundary the junction diverges from the germline segment, which might be a read error. The rearrangement uses TRBV7-7 and TRBJ2-5; D may be TRBD1 (6 bases). Germline V gene sequence: CDR1 SSHAT, CDR2 FNYEAQ (reference sequence). The CDR3 has 16 residues. The CDR3 nucleotides read TGTGCTAGCAGCTTAGGATCGGTTGACAGGAGGGAGACCCAGTACTTC. Protein sequence: CASSLGSVDRRETQYF. The full variable domain, in which reference TRBV7-7 and TRBJ2-5 provide the parts outside the CDR3, is GAGVSQSPRYKVTKRGQDVTLRCDPISSHATLYWYQQALGQGPEFLTYFNYEAQPDKSGLPSDRFSAERPEGSISTLTIQRTEQRDSAMYRCASSLGSVDRRETQYFGPGTRLLVL.

V usage is TRBV9 and J usage is TRBJ2-3; 8 nucleotides agree with TRBD2. The V gene's germline CDR1 is SGDLS and CDR2 YYNGEE. Trimming cost V 8 bases and J 1 base; bases outside gene matches: 6. The CDR3 covers 14 residues. As DNA, the CDR3 is TGTGCCAGTGCGGGGCGGGGGGGCACAGATACGCAGTATTTT. Protein product: CASAGRGGTDTQYF.

This clonotype was counted at least ten times. CDR3 sequence reads: CASSPSIGARGEAFF. The CDR3, as DNA: TGTGCCAGCAGCCCCTCAATTGGGGCCAGGGGTGAAGCTTTCTTT. The chain carries TRBV7-6 and TRBJ1-1; possible D gene TRBD1, 6 bases. V dropped 5 bases and J dropped 7 bases, with 20 bases sitting between them. The CDR3 spans 15 residues. Germline V gene lookup returns CDR1 SGHVS and CDR2 FNYEAQ.

The chain combines TRBV6-1 with TRBJ2-1, with 10 positions matching TRBD2. The CDR3 has 15 residues. Per the germline V gene, CDR1 is MNHNS and CDR2 is SASEGT. The ends lost 3 bases at V and 5 bases at J; junction bases unmatched: 4. DNA for the CDR3: TGTGCCAGCAGTGAGGCTAGCGGGGGTCACAATGAGCAGTTCTTC. Translated: CASSEASGGHNEQFF.